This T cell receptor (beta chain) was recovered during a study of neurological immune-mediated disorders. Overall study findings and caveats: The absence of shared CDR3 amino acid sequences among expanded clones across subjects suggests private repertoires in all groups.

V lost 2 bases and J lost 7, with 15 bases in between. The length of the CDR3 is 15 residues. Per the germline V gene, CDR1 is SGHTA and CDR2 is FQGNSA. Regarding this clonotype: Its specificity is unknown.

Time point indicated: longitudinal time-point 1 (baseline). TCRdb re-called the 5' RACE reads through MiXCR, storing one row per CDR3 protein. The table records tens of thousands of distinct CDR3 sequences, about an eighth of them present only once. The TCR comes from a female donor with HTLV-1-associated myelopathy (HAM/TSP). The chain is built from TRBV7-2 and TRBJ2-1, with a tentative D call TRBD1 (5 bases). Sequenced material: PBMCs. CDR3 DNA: TGTGCCAGCAGCTTAAAGATCACAGGTTCTAATGAGCAGTTCTTC. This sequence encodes CASSLKITGSNEQFF.